Below are 27 T cell receptor beta chains sequenced from a single sample in a study of T-cell memory formation after mild COVID-19. TCRdb itself ran the 5' RACE reads through MiXCR, one entry per CDR3 protein. The sample has more than 75,000 distinct CDR3 sequences, approximately 14% seen once; the top ten hold 30% to 35%. Sequencing input: PBMCs or a T cell subset sorted from them (not recorded which). The receptors originated from an adult woman who had mild COVID-19 (a few samples of this study predate the infection). Cell type and time point are not known.

This clonotype was recorded once. This chain uses TRBV7-2 with TRBJ2-7; D unresolved. V was cut by 1 base and J by 3 bases, with 10 bases left in between. This CDR3 has 14 amino acids. CDR1 is SGHTA and CDR2 is FQGNSA in the germline V gene. The CDR3 sequence is CASSLGGAYYEQYF. CDR3 sequence (DNA): TGTGCCAGCAGCTTAGGAGGAGCTTACTACGAGCAGTACTTC.

This chain joins TRBV24-1 and TRBJ2-6, with D possibly TRBD1 on 6 matching bases. V was pared by 9 bases and J by 0 bases, with 14 bases between. This CDR3 is 16 amino acids long. Germline V lookup: CDR1 KGHDR, CDR2 SFDVKD. CDR3 in DNA: TGTGCCACCGGACAGCCAAAGCCCTCTGGGGCCAACGTCCTGACTTTC. It yields the protein CATGQPKPSGANVLTF.

This clonotype has only a few counts. The CDR3, as DNA: TGTGCCAGCAGTTTGGGGATGCGGATATCCTACGAGCAGTACTTC. Amino acid sequence: CASSLGMRISYEQYF. The chain employs TRBV12-3 or TRBV12-4 and TRBJ2-7; D unclear. The CDR3 has 15 amino acids. V was clipped by 3 bases and J by 1 base, with 13 bases between them.

This clonotype has ten or more counts. In nucleotides, the CDR3 is TGCAGCGTTGTGGGGACAGGGGTCTACAATGAGCAGTTCTTC. It encodes CSVVGTGVYNEQFF. The V gene is TRBV29-1, the J gene TRBJ2-1, with 10 bases fitting TRBD1. The J segment lost 3 bases and the V segment lost 4 bases, leaving 3 bases of the junction unmatched. The CDR3 loop spans 14 amino acids. Germline V gene sequence: CDR1 SQVTM, CDR2 ANQGSEA.

In its sample, this clonotype was seen a few times. This chain joins TRBV7-9 and TRBJ2-7; perhaps TRBD2 as D (5 bases). V was trimmed by 7 bases and J by 6 bases, leaving 13 bases between them. This CDR3 comprises 12 residues. Germline CDR1 reads SEHNR; CDR2 reads FQNEAQ (reference sequence). DNA for the CDR3: TGTGCCAGCACCCGGACGGGGAGCGAGCAGTACTTC. It yields the protein CASTRTGSEQYF.

A few counts support this clonotype. CDR3 sequence (DNA): TGTGCCACCAGTGATCCCCCCGGGGTTGGGGAGCAGTTCTTC. Translated, it gives CATSDPPGVGEQFF. The rearrangement uses TRBV24-1 and TRBJ2-1; D is perhaps TRBD2 (5 bases). The CDR3 contains 14 residues. The V gene lost 3 bases and the J gene lost 10 bases, with 15 bases spanning the gap. The germline V gene encodes CDR1 KGHDR and CDR2 SFDVKD.

The rearrangement uses TRBV20-1 and TRBJ2-7, with 11 bases that match TRBD2. The CDR3 is 16 amino acids. Germline V gene lookup returns CDR1 DFQATT and CDR2 SNEGSKA (reference sequence). Germline trimming cut 6 bases from V and 3 bases from J; bases unmatched to any gene: 13. The DNA for the CDR3 is TGCAGTGCCATAAAATATCCGGGACTAGCGGACTACGAGCAGTACTTC. Translated: CSAIKYPGLADYEQYF.

The V gene is TRBV20-1, the J gene TRBJ2-3; TRBD1 matches 11 bases. The CDR3 sequence is 20 residues long. Losses at the gene ends were 0 bases for V and 9 bases for J; bases not matched to a gene: 23. The germline V gene has CDR1 DFQATT and CDR2 SNEGSKA (reference sequence). The CDR3 loop reads CSARDPGGTGGPTGLSTQYF. The CDR3 region has the DNA TGCAGTGCTAGAGACCCCGGGGGGACAGGGGGACCCACAGGGTTGTCCACGCAGTATTTT.

The CDR3 DNA follows: TGTGCCACCAGTTCTTGGACAGGGAGTAGCAATCAGCCCCAGCATTTT. It codes for CATSSWTGSSNQPQHF. V usage is TRBV15 and J usage is TRBJ1-5; 8 bases fit TRBD1. The CDR3 length is 16 residues. Trimming at V came to 6 bases and at J to 0 bases, leaving 7 bases not matched to a gene. Germline loops: CDR1 LNHNV, CDR2 YYDKDF (reference sequence).

CDR3 nucleotide sequence: TGCAGCGTTGGCCAGGGAACCTACGAGCAGTACTTC. Its translation is CSVGQGTYEQYF. The V and J genes are TRBV29-1 and TRBJ2-7, with D possibly TRBD1 on 5 matching bases. The CDR3 consists of 12 residues. From germline, CDR1 is SQVTM and CDR2 ANQGSEA. V was clipped by 4 bases and J by 2 bases, with 9 bases between them.

This clonotype was picked up a small number of times. The gene calls are TRBV20-1 and TRBJ2-1; D remains ambiguous. The germline V gene has CDR1 DFQATT and CDR2 SNEGSKA (reference sequence). V gave up 6 bases and J gave up 6 bases, with 9 bases separating them. This CDR3 contains 11 residues. This CDR3 reads CSAPGSNEQFF. CDR3 in DNA: TGCAGTGCCCCTGGGTCCAATGAGCAGTTCTTC.

This clonotype was observed a single time. The chain has TRBV29-1 and TRBJ1-2; 9 bases align to TRBD1. This CDR3 contains 15 residues. Germline CDR1 reads SQVTM; CDR2 reads ANQGSEA. The J segment lost 3 bases and the V segment lost 4 bases, leaving 9 bases of the junction unmatched. The CDR3, as DNA: TGCAGCGTTGCCCACACAGGGGGCCAATACTATGGCTACACCTTC. Protein sequence: CSVAHTGGQYYGYTF.

This clonotype was seen a handful of times. V gene TRBV29-1 combines with J gene TRBJ2-3, with 10 bases aligning to TRBD2. J gave up 1 base and V 3 bases, and 16 bases lay outside the gene matches. The CDR3 sequence is 19 residues long. CDR1 and CDR2 (germline): SQVTM, ANQGSEA. Here the CDR3 reads CSVDGLAGVVGQGTDTQYF. CDR3 bases: TGCAGCGTTGACGGTCTAGCGGGAGTGGTGGGTCAAGGCACAGATACGCAGTATTTT.

This clonotype was picked up one time. The V and J genes are TRBV7-3 and TRBJ1-3, with D unclear. This CDR3 is built from 13 residues. Germline V gene sequence: CDR1 SGHTA, CDR2 FQGTGA. V lost 5 bases and J lost 8, with 13 bases in between. The CDR3 protein is CASSPRRGDTIYF. The CDR3 nucleotides are TGTGCCAGCAGCCCGCGACGGGGAGACACCATATATTTT. The full variable domain, rest sourced from reference TRBV7-3 and TRBJ1-3, is GAGVSQTPSNKVTEKGKYVELRCDPISGHTALYWYRQSLGQGPEFLIYFQGTGAADDSGLPNDRFFAVRPEGSVSTLKIQRTERGDSAVYLCASSPRRGDTIYFGEGSWLTVV.

This clonotype was seen just once. V and J are TRBV4-1 and TRBJ2-2; 7 nucleotides match TRBD1. Germline CDR1 is MGHRA and CDR2 is YSYEKL. The ends lost 4 bases at V and 3 bases at J; junction bases unmatched: 11. This CDR3 has 17 amino acids. In nucleotides, the CDR3 is TGCGCCAGCAGCCGATCCCGTGACAGGGTTGACACCGGGGAGCTGTTTTTT. As protein: CASSRSRDRVDTGELFF.

The chain employs TRBV7-8 and TRBJ1-2; D might be TRBD1 (6 bases). V gave up 0 bases and J gave up 2 bases, with 16 bases separating them. This CDR3 region has 17 residues. The germline gives CDR1 SGHVS, CDR2 FQNEAQ. Written as DNA, the CDR3 is TGTGCCAGCAGCTTAGCACCGGGGGACACAAGAAACTATGGCTACACCTTC. It encodes CASSLAPGDTRNYGYTF.

This clonotype has a handful of counts. The chain links TRBV9 to TRBJ2-7; 7 bases align to TRBD1. The length of the CDR3 is 14 residues. The ends lost 2 bases at V and 2 bases at J; junction bases unmatched: 4. The V gene's germline CDR1 is SGDLS and CDR2 YYNGEE. CDR3 sequence (DNA): TGTGCCAGCAGCGTTGGGACAGAAGCCTACGAGCAGTACTTC. Translating gives CASSVGTEAYEQYF.

This clonotype was detected only a few times. The J gene is TRBJ1-1, the V gene TRBV29-1; no definite D call. V lost 1 base and J lost 0, with 12 bases in between. CDR1 is SQVTM, CDR2 ANQGSEA, per germline. This CDR3 has 15 amino acids. The CDR3 coding sequence is TGCAGCGTTGAAGGGGCCCTCGGGATGAACACTGAAGCTTTCTTT. Amino acid sequence: CSVEGALGMNTEAFF.

The rearrangement uses TRBV7-6 and TRBJ2-2; D call uncertain. V lost 1 base to trimming and J lost 5 bases, with 14 bases between them. Germline CDR1 reads SGHVS; CDR2 reads FNYEAQ. CDR3 length: 16 residues. The CDR3 is CASSLGTEVSTGELFF. DNA of the CDR3: TGTGCCAGCAGCTTAGGCACGGAAGTCTCAACCGGGGAGCTGTTTTTT.

This clonotype was recorded a few times. The chain combines TRBV7-3 with TRBJ1-1; 7 nucleotides match TRBD1. The V gene end was trimmed by 4 bases and the J gene end by 3 bases; junction bases not matched to a gene: 5. From germline, CDR1 is SGHTA and CDR2 FQGTGA. The CDR3 extends over 14 amino acids. The CDR3, as DNA: TGTGCCAGCAGCTCGACGACAGGGTACACTGAAGCTTTCTTT. Protein sequence: CASSSTTGYTEAFF.

V usage is TRBV5-1 and J usage is TRBJ2-7; TRBD2 is a possible D gene (6 bases). V was pared by 3 bases and J by 3 bases, with 13 bases between. Germline CDR1 reads SGHRS; CDR2 reads YFSETQ. The CDR3 has 14 amino acids. DNA for the CDR3: TGCGCCAGCAGCTCTCCGGGACTCCGCTACGAGCAGTACTTC. It is translated as CASSSPGLRYEQYF.

V gene TRBV12-3 or TRBV12-4 combines with J gene TRBJ2-3; D is unclear. Trimming removed 4 bases from V and 2 bases from J, with 7 bases in between. This CDR3 region has 13 residues. CDR3 residues: CASSWATTDTQYF. CDR3 coding DNA: TGTGCCAGCAGTTGGGCTACCACAGATACGCAGTATTTT.

This clonotype showed up just a few times. V and J are TRBV5-1 and TRBJ2-5; 9 bases are a match to TRBD2. Germline V gene lookup returns CDR1 SGHRS and CDR2 YFSETQ. V was clipped by 4 bases and J by 5 bases; unmatched bases: 12. The length of the CDR3 is 16 residues. The CDR3 nucleotides read TGCGCCAGCAGCACTGCGCGGGGGGGCCTATCCGAGACCCAGTACTTC. Amino acid sequence: CASSTARGGLSETQYF.

The chain carries TRBV20-1 and TRBJ2-2; TRBD2 aligns across 11 bases. This CDR3 contains 16 residues. J was trimmed by 7 bases and V by 0 bases; bases with no gene match: 7. Germline V gives CDR1 DFQATT, CDR2 SNEGSKA (reference sequence). The CDR3 sequence is CSARDGLAGGDGELFF. The CDR3 DNA reads TGCAGTGCTAGAGACGGGCTAGCGGGGGGTGACGGGGAGCTGTTTTTT.

The gene calls are TRBV5-4 and TRBJ2-6; no definite D call. The CDR3 consists of 14 residues. Trimming removed 5 bases from V and 6 bases from J, with 12 bases in between. Germline lookup yields CDR1 SGHNT and CDR2 YYREEE (reference sequence). CDR3 protein: CASSTSLEANVLTF. The DNA for the CDR3 is TGTGCCAGCAGTACGAGTCTGGAGGCCAACGTCCTGACTTTC.

The rearrangement uses TRBV9 and TRBJ1-2, with D perhaps matching TRBD1 (6 bases). V was pared by 3 bases and J by 0 bases, with 9 bases between. CDR3 length: 14 amino acids. Per the germline V gene, CDR1 is SGDLS and CDR2 is YYNGEE. DNA of the CDR3: TGTGCCAGCAGCGCCTCAGGGGCTAACTATGGCTACACCTTC. It translates to CASSASGANYGYTF. The whole variable domain, filled in from reference TRBV9 and TRBJ1-2, reads DSGVTQTPKHLITATGQRVTLRCSPRSGDLSVYWYQQSLDQGLQFLIQYYNGEERAKGNILERFSAQQFPDLHSELNLSSLELGDSALYFCASSASGANYGYTFGSGTRLTVV.

This chain links TRBV5-1 with TRBJ2-1; possible D gene TRBD2, 6 bases. The germline CDR1 and CDR2 sequences are SGHRS and YFSETQ. Deletions cut 4 bases from V and 1 base from J, with 12 bases between. This CDR3 spans 15 amino acids. The CDR3 DNA reads TGCGCCAGCAGCACCACGGGGGAGTCCTACAATGAGCAGTTCTTC. Translation: CASSTTGESYNEQFF.